This T cell receptor beta chain is from a study of spatial heterogeneity in lung cancer. In the study overall: When follow-up PBMC samples existed, they were sequenced (at a median of roughly 25 months after resection). The study observed each unique TCR and UMI combination more than ten times on average in raw reads.

This clonotype was counted ten times or more. This sample's time point: blood at routine non-recurrence follow-up after resection. Sequencing was performed on whole RNA extracted from tumor and nontumor lung tissue, or from frozen PBMC, and the material was left unsorted. TCR cDNA molecules each carried a unique molecular identifier. TCRdb itself ran the 5' RACE reads through MiXCR, one entry per CDR3 protein. This sample has roughly 99,000 distinct CDR3 sequences, with roughly a fifth found just once. The CDR3 length is 13 residues. The V and J ends lost 3 bases and 3 bases respectively, with 11 bases between them. Germline CDR1 DFQATT, CDR2 SNEGSKA (reference sequence).

The sequencing here drew on PBMCs, taken at follow-up. The TCR was taken from a male donor with early-stage non-small cell lung cancer. The chain recombines TRBV20-1 with TRBJ1-1, with D possibly being TRBD1 (6 bases). CDR3 loop: CSARGRGDTEAFF. The CDR3 bases are TGCAGTGCTAGGGGCAGGGGTGACACTGAAGCTTTCTTT.